This T cell receptor (beta chain) derives from a study of cytotoxic CD8 clonotypes in ibrutinib-treated CLL. On the study more broadly: Sequencing produced an average of roughly 280,000 productive templates and 85,000 to 100,000 productive rearrangements per sample.

Study-level points and caveats: Sustained-remission and progressing patients' sampling times differed. Public clonotypes, an uncommon group, contracted or remained stable on treatment.

This clone was counted once. Its antigen is as yet unknown. Germline CDR1 reads LNHDA; CDR2 reads SQIVND (reference sequence). The CDR3 contains 13 residues. V was pared by 9 bases and J by 5 bases, with 9 bases of the junction left unmatched. Researchers set a sequencing depth target of 1 in 200,000 to 1 in 1 million T cells. Produced via immunoSEQ multiplex PCR; TCRdb's table is partial and in-frame only. The table lists almost 250,000 clones, 70% of them singletons. Here the sequenced sample was PBMCs, taken after 24 months of ibrutinib treatment. This clonotype was obtained from a human donor with chronic lymphocytic leukemia. This rearrangement joins TRBV19 to TRBJ1-1; 7 bases match TRBD1. For the CDR3, the DNA is TGTGCCAGCTCCGGGACAGATGGGACTGAAGCTTTCTTT. Translating it yields CASSGTDGTEAFF.